This is a list of T cell receptor beta chains from one sample in a study of blood T cell repertoires in COVID-19. Sequencing was performed with immunoSEQ multiplex PCR; in TCRdb, only in-frame clones are kept and a portion is missing. The sample yields about 140,000 clones, 75% to 80% seen once. Source material: peripheral blood. The source is a woman between 45 and 60 years old with active or convalescent COVID-19. The CDR3 runs from the conserved cysteine through the conserved F or W. The order of the fields is D gene, V gene, J gene, clone size, CDR3 DNA, CDR3 protein. The D gene is left open where the match is weak. Only part of the rows carry a size: once, few, many, or a class if the clone is expanded.

TRBD2	TRBV24-1	TRBJ2-1	-	TGTGCCACCAGTGACCGAACCGGGGGGACCTTTTTTGAGCAGTTCTTC	CATSDRTGGTFFEQFF
TRBD1	TRBV4-2	TRBJ1-1	-	TGTGCCAGCAGCCAAGTAGGGACAGGGGGGACTGAAGCTTTCTTT	CASSQVGTGGTEAFF
-	TRBV6-1	TRBJ1-5	many	TGTGCCAGCAGTGAAGCGCTTCCGGGAGGGACGGTTCAGCCCCAGCATTTT	CASSEALPGGTVQPQHF
TRBD1	TRBV2	TRBJ1-2	-	TGTGCCAGCAGTGTACAGGGGGCAGGGAGCTATGGCTACACCTTC	CASSVQGAGSYGYTF
-	TRBV12-3/TRBV12-4	TRBJ2-7	-	TGTGCCAGCAGCCTTGGGCCTCACGAGCAGTACTTC	CASSLGPHEQYF
TRBD1	TRBV6-1	TRBJ1-2	-	TGTGCCAGCAGTGAAGGGACAGGGGGCTATGGCTACACCTTC	CASSEGTGGYGYTF
-	TRBV1	TRBJ2-2	-	TGCACCAGCAGCCAAGTTAGGCTAGCGGGGGCTACGAACACCGGGGAGCTGTTTTTT	CTSSQVRLAGATNTGELFF
-	TRBV6-1	TRBJ2-1	many	TGTGCCAGCAGTGAACAGGACTCTTTCTACAATGAGCAGTTCTTC	CASSEQDSFYNEQFF
TRBD2	TRBV14	TRBJ2-7	-	TGTGCCAGCAGTCCACGACTAGCAGGGGAGCAGTACTTC	CASSPRLAGEQYF
TRBD1	TRBV11-1	TRBJ2-1	many	TGTGCCAGCAGCTCGACAGGGGGCTACAATGAGCAGTTCTTC	CASSSTGGYNEQFF
-	TRBV28	TRBJ1-6	once	TGTGCCAGCAGTTTACAGCAGGGAAGCTCACCCCTCCACTTT	CASSLQQGSSPLHF
-	TRBV11-2	TRBJ1-1	-	TGTGCCAGCAGCTTAGAGAGGAACACTGAAGCTTTCTTT	CASSLERNTEAFF
TRBD1	TRBV28	TRBJ1-4	-	TGTGCCCATGGACAGGGAGGAGAAAAACTGTTTTTT	CAHGQGGEKLFF
-	TRBV7-2	TRBJ1-5	-	TGTGCCAGCAGCCAGGGTTATAGCAATCAGCCCCAGCATTTT	CASSQGYSNQPQHF
TRBD2	TRBV7-2	TRBJ2-3	-	TGTGCCAGCAGGGAGGGACTAGCGAGCACAGATACGCAGTATTTT	CASREGLASTDTQYF
-	TRBV3-1/TRBV3-2	TRBJ1-1	-	TGTGCCAGCAGCTCCCTGGGCCCTAACACTGAAGCTTTCTTT	CASSSLGPNTEAFF
-	TRBV10-3	TRBJ2-7	-	TGTGCCATCAGTGAAGAGCAGGGCCACTACGAGCAGTACTTC	CAISEEQGHYEQYF